What follows are 11 T cell receptor beta chains derived from one specimen sequenced in a study of vaccination and CD4 T cells after COVID-19. Treatment meaning: roughly 11-day PBMC culture with coronavirus spike peptide pools or control peptides (ViraFEST assay). Investigators obtained the unexposed donor's CD4+ T cells before the COVID-19 pandemic (2011-2018). Their specific antigens are unknown. Oncomine TCR Beta short-read sequencing was applied to DNA from cultured CD4+ T cells. TCRdb re-analysed the PCR reads in MiXCR, keeping a single row per CDR3 protein. The repertoire consists of thousands of distinct CDR3 sequences, with about 40% occurring once and the leading ten covering less than 55%. Source material: CD4+ T cells from blood, cultured in vitro. These receptors were obtained from a human donor in good health.

This sequence joins TRBV27 and TRBJ2-5; D is perhaps TRBD2 (5 bases). Trimming took 3 bases from V and 5 from J, leaving 16 bases between them. This CDR3 has 15 residues. Per the germline V gene, CDR1 is MNHEY and CDR2 is SMNVEV (reference sequence). CDR3 nucleotide sequence: TGTGCCAGCAGTTTGAGTGTCGGGGAGTGGGAGACCCAGTACTTC. Translating it yields CASSLSVGEWETQYF.

This clonotype has only a few counts. The chain uses TRBV7-9 and TRBJ1-2; D remains unclear. The CDR3 spans 15 residues. Germline CDR1 SEHNR, CDR2 FQNEAQ (reference sequence). Trimming cost V 1 base and J 7 bases, with 16 bases left between them. The CDR3 reads CASSLVYETLGGYTF. The CDR3 DNA reads TGTGCCAGCAGCTTAGTGTATGAGACATTGGGTGGCTACACCTTC.

CDR3 coding DNA: TGCAGTGCTAGAGTCGGGCCGAGGGCGGATTCACCCCTCCACTTT. Its protein product is CSARVGPRADSPLHF. The J gene is TRBJ1-6, the V gene TRBV20-1; the D is unclear. V was clipped by 1 base and J by 8 bases, with 15 bases between them. Germline-derived CDR1 and CDR2 are DFQATT and SNEGSKA (reference sequence). The CDR3 spans 15 residues.

Judged by abundance, this clonotype is medium-sized. J is TRBJ1-1 and V is TRBV20-1; no clear D gene. The V end lost 6 bases, the J end lost 4 bases, and 12 bases lay between the germline ends. Germline-derived CDR1 and CDR2 are DFQATT and SNEGSKA (reference sequence). The CDR3 is 12 residues long. CDR3 residues: CSATPWFTEAFF. CDR3 coding DNA: TGCAGTGCAACACCTTGGTTCACTGAAGCTTTCTTT.

This chain uses TRBV3-1 with TRBJ1-1, with TRBD1 identical over 7 bases. Losses at the gene ends were 1 base for V and 0 bases for J; bases not matched to a gene: 2. This CDR3 spans 15 amino acids. Germline lookup yields CDR1 LGHDT and CDR2 YNNKEL (reference sequence). CDR3 sequence: CASSQAGTVNTEAFF. The CDR3 nucleotides are TGTGCCAGCAGCCAAGCCGGGACAGTGAACACTGAAGCTTTCTTT.

The chain links TRBV19 to TRBJ1-2; no firm D call. Trimming took off 6 bases at V and 5 bases at J, with 13 bases between the two ends. Germline lookup yields CDR1 LNHDA and CDR2 SQIVND (reference sequence). CDR3 length: 13 residues. CDR3: CASRGSPTYGYTF. In DNA, the CDR3 is TGTGCCAGTAGGGGGTCCCCTACTTATGGCTACACCTTC.

This clonotype is labeled as medium-sized (0.01 to 0.1%). The chain employs TRBV7-9 and TRBJ1-2; D unresolved. Germline lookup yields CDR1 SEHNR and CDR2 FQNEAQ (reference sequence). The CDR3 runs 14 residues. V was trimmed by 5 bases and J by 3 bases, leaving 13 bases between them. CDR3 region: CASSPQASHYGYTF. In DNA form, the CDR3 reads TGTGCCAGCAGCCCCCAAGCGAGCCACTATGGCTACACCTTC.

This rearrangement joins TRBV6-4 to TRBJ1-5, with D unclear. CDR3 length: 13 residues. Germline assignment: CDR1 MRHNA and CDR2 SNTAGT. With 2 bases removed from V and 5 bases from J, the gap between germline ends came to 7 bases. CDR3 residues: CASSDQEDQPQHF. The CDR3 coding sequence is TGTGCCAGCAGTGACCAGGAGGATCAGCCCCAGCATTTT.

The J gene is TRBJ2-2, the V gene TRBV6-1, with a weak D call TRBD2 (6 bases). V was cut by 4 bases and J by 5 bases, with 8 bases left in between. This CDR3 contains 13 residues. Germline lookup yields CDR1 MNHNS and CDR2 SASEGT. CDR3 DNA: TGTGCCAGCAGTGCGGGGGAGACCGGGGAGCTGTTTTTT. Its protein is CASSAGETGELFF.

The J gene is TRBJ1-6, the V gene TRBV2; D may be TRBD1 (5 bases). V was cut by 3 bases and J by 9 bases, with 9 bases left in between. Germline V gene data show CDR1 as SNHLY and CDR2 as FYNNEI. This CDR3 is built from 13 residues. CDR3 in amino acids: CASSESRGSPLHF. As DNA, the CDR3 is TGTGCCAGCAGTGAGTCAAGGGGTTCACCCCTCCACTTT.

This clonotype was seen just once. This chain links TRBV12-3 or TRBV12-4 with TRBJ1-2, with TRBD1 matching over 7 bases. The trim removed 6 bases at V and 2 bases at J, leaving 6 bases unmatched. The CDR3 spans 14 residues. This chain's CDR3 is CASRATGANYGYTF. The CDR3, as DNA: TGTGCCAGCAGAGCTACAGGGGCCAACTATGGCTACACCTTC.